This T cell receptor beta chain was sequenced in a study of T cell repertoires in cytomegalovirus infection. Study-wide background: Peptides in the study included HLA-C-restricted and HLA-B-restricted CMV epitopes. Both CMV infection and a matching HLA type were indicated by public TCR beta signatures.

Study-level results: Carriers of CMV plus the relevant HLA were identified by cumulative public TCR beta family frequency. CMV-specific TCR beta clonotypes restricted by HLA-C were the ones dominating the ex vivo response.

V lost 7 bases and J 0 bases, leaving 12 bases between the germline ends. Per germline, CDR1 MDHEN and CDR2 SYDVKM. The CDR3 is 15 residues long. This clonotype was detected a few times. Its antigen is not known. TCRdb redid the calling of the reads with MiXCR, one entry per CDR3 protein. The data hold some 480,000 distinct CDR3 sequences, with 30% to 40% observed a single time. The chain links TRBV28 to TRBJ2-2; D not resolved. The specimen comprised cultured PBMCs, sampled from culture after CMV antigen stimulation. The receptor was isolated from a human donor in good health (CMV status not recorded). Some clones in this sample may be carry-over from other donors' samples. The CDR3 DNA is TGTGCCAGCATCTCAGGAAGCGCGAACACCGGGGAGCTGTTTTTT. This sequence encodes CASISGSANTGELFF.